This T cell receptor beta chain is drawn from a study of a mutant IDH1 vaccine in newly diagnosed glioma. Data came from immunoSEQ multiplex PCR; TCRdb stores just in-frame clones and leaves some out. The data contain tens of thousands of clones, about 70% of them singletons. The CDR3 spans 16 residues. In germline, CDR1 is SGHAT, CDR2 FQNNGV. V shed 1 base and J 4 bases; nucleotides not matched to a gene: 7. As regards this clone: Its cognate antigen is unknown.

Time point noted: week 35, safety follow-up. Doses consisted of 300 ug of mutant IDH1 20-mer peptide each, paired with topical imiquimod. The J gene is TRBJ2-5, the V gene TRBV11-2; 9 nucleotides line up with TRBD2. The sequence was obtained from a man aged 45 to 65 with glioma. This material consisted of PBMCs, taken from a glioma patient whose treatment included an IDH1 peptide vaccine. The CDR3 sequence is CASSLVGRGGLETQYF. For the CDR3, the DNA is TGTGCCAGCAGCTTAGTTGGGCGGGGGGGCTTAGAGACCCAGTACTTC.